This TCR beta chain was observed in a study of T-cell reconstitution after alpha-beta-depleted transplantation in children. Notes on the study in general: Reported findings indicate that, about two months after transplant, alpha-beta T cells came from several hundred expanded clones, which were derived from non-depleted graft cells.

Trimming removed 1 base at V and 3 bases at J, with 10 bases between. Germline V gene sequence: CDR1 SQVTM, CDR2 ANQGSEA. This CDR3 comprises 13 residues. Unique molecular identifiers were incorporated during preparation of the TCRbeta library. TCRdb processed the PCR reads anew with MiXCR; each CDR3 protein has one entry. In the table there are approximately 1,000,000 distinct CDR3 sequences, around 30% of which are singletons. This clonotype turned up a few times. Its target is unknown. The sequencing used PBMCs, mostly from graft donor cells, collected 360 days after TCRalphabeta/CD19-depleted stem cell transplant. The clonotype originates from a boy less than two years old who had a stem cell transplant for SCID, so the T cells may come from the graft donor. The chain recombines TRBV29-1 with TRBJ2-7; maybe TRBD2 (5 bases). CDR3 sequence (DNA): TGCAGCGTTGAAGGCTTGGGAGACTACGAGCAGTACTTC. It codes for CSVEGLGDYEQYF.